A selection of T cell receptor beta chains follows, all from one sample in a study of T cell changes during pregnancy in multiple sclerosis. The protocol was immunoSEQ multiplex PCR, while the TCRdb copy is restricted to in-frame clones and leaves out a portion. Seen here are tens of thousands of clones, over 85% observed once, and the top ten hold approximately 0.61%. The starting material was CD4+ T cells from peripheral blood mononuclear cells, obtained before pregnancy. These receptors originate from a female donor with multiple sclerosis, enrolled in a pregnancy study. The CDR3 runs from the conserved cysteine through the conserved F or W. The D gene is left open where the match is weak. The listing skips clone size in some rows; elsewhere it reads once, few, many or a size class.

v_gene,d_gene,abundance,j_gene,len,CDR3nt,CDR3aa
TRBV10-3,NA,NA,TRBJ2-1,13,TGTGCCATCAGTGGGTCCGGGGGCAATGAGCAGTTCTTC,CAISGSGGNEQFF
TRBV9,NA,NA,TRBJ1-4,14,TGTGCCAGCAGTGAGAGAGCAACTAATGAAAAACTGTTTTTT,CASSERATNEKLFF
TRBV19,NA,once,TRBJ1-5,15,TGTGCCAGTACAGGGGCATCAGGGTGGGATCAGCCCCAGCATTTT,CASTGASGWDQPQHF
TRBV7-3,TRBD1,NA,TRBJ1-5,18,TGTGCCAGCAGCTTGGGAGTCACGGGACAGTGTCCGAAAAAGCCCCAGCATTTT,CASSLGVTGQCPKKPQHF
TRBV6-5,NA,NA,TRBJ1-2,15,TGTGCCAGCAGTTACTCCCACAAATCAGGGGATGGCTACACCTTC,CASSYSHKSGDGYTF
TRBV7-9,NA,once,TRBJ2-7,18,TGTGCCAGCAGCTTAGCCCCCGGAGGGGGCCATTACTCCTACGAGCAGTACTTC,CASSLAPGGGHYSYEQYF
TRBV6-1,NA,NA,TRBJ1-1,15,TGTGCCAGCAGTGAAGAAGGGACACTGAACACTGAAGCTTTCTTT,CASSEEGTLNTEAFF
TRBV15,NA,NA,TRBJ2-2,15,TGTGCCACCAGCAGAGATACCGGTACGGGCGGGGAGCTGTTTTTT,CATSRDTGTGGELFF
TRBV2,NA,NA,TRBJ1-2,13,TGTGCCAGCAGCGACTCGTTTAACTATGGCTACACCTTC,CASSDSFNYGYTF
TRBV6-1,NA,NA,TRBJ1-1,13,TGTGCCAGCATCATAGGACTAGACACTGAAGCTTTCTTT,CASIIGLDTEAFF
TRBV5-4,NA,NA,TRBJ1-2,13,TGTGCCAGCAGCTTGTTGGTAGACTATGGCTACACCTTC,CASSLLVDYGYTF
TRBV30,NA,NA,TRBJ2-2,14,TGTGCCTGGATGAGGCGGGAGAACACCGGGGAGCTGTTTTTT,CAWMRRENTGELFF
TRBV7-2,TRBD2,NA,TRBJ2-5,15,TGTGCCAGCAGCTTGCAAGCGGGGGGCGGTGAGACCCAGTACTTC,CASSLQAGGGETQYF
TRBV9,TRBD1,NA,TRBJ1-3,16,TGTGCCAGCAGCGTGGGGGACAGGGGTTTTGGAAACACCATATATTTT,CASSVGDRGFGNTIYF
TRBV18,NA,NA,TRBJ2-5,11,TGTGCCAGCTCTCGGGGGATGACCCAGTACTTC,CASSRGMTQYF
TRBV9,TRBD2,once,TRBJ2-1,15,TGTGCCAGCACTAGAACTAGCGCGTCCTACAATGAGCAGTTCTTC,CASTRTSASYNEQFF
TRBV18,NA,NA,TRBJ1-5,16,TGTGCCAGCTCACCTGGCGTAGGGGTAGCAGGTCAGCCCCAGCATTTT,CASSPGVGVAGQPQHF
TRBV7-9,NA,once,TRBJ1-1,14,TGTGCCAGCGCCCCGGACAGTTTGAACACTGAAGCTTTCTTT,CASAPDSLNTEAFF
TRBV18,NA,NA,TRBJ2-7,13,TGTGCCAGCTCACCTACAGCTAACTACGAGCAGTACTTC,CASSPTANYEQYF
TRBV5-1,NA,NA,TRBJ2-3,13,TGCGCCAGCAGCTTGGACAGGTTGAATACGCAGTATTTT,CASSLDRLNTQYF
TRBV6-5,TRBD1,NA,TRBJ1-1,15,TGTGCCAGCAGTTACGGACAGGGCTGGGGCACTGAAGCTTTCTTT,CASSYGQGWGTEAFF
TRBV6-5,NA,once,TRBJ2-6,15,TGTGCCAGCAGTTTTGAGAGGGCTGGGGCCAACGTCCTGACTTTC,CASSFERAGANVLTF
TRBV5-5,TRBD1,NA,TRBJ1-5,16,TGTGCCAGCAGACCTGCCTATCAGGGGGCGGAGGGGCCCCAGCATTTT,CASRPAYQGAEGPQHF
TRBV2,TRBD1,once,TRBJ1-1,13,TGTGCCGCTGGGACAGATATGAACACTGAAGCTTTCTTT,CAAGTDMNTEAFF
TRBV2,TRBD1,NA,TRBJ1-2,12,TGTGCCAGCAGCGTACAGGGGAATGGCTACACCTTC,CASSVQGNGYTF
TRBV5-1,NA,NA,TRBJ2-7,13,TGCGCCAGCAGCTTTCGGGAAATCGACGAGCAGTACTTC,CASSFREIDEQYF
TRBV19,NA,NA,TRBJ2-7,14,TGTGCCAGTAGCGTCACGTGGGCCCTTTACGAGCAGTACTTC,CASSVTWALYEQYF
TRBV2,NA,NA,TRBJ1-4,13,TGTGCCAGCAGTGAAGAAATGTCGGAAAAACTGTTTTTT,CASSEEMSEKLFF
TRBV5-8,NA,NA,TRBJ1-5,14,TGTGCCAGCAGCTTCCGCGGGGAAAGAGCAGCCCAGCATTTT,CASSFRGERAAQHF
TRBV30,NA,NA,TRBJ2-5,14,TGTGCCTGGAGTGTAGGCCAGGGAAAAGAGACCCAGTACTTC,CAWSVGQGKETQYF
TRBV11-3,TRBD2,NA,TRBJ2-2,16,TGTGCCAGCAGCTCGATAGCGGGGGTGGCCACCGGGGAGCTGTTTTTT,CASSSIAGVATGELFF
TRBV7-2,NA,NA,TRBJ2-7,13,TGTGCCAGCAGCCCCCCCAACGGGGGTGAGCAGTACTTC,CASSPPNGGEQYF
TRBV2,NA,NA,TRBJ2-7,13,TGTGCCAGCAGTGAAAGTCGGTTTTACGAGCAGTACTTC,CASSESRFYEQYF
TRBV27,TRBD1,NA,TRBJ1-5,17,TGTGCCAGCAGCCCCCAGCGACGGACAGGGGCTTATCAGCCCCAGCATTTT,CASSPQRRTGAYQPQHF
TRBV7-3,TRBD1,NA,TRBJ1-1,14,TGTGCCAGCAGCTTAACGGGGACAGACACTGAAGCTTTCTTT,CASSLTGTDTEAFF
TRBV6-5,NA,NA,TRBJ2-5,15,TGTGCCAGCAGTTACTGGGCTGAGGCAGGGGAGACCCAGTACTTC,CASSYWAEAGETQYF
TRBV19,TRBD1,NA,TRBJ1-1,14,TGTGCCAGTAGGCGACAGGGAGGGAACACTGAAGCTTTCTTT,CASRRQGGNTEAFF
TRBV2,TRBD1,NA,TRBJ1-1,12,TGTGCCAGCAGTGAATCAGCAGGGGGAGCTTTCTTT,CASSESAGGAFF
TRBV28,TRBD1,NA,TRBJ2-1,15,TGTGCCAGCAGCTCAACGGGACAGGGACACAATGAGCAGTTCTTC,CASSSTGQGHNEQFF
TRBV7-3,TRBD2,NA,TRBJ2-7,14,TGTGCCAGCAGCGCGGGTAGCGGGGGCTACGAGCAGTACTTC,CASSAGSGGYEQYF
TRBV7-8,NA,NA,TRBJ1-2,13,TGTGCCAGCAGCTTACGTCTTAACTATGGCTACACCTTC,CASSLRLNYGYTF